This TCR beta chain was recovered during a study of blood T cell repertoires in COVID-19. Study details: Sites in the United States, Italy and Spain provided acute and convalescent COVID-19 samples. From T cells, B-cell-depleted T cells, or PBMCs came the material, which was cDNA or gDNA.

Germline V gene sequence: CDR1 SEHNR, CDR2 FQNEAQ (reference sequence). V shed 3 bases and J shed 1 base, with 12 bases lying between them. The CDR3 length is 15 residues. In the original processing: For nucleated cells, counts were estimated from reference gene primer amplification. Using immunoSEQ multiplex PCR, the repertoire was profiled, and TCRdb retains in-frame clones only, with some absent. D and trimming were read from the DNA, whereas the V and J calls and clone size are those reported in that table. Here the sample spans around 200,000 clones, around 85% being singletons. Source material: peripheral blood. The source is a woman of 80 years or more with acute or convalescent COVID-19. The rearrangement uses TRBV7-9 and TRBJ2-5; possible D gene TRBD2, 7 bases. The CDR3 loop reads CASSLGGRIQETQYF. The CDR3 DNA sequence: TGTGCCAGCAGCTTGGGGGGGCGTATCCAAGAGACCCAGTACTTC.